This is a list of T cell receptor beta chains from one sample in a study of blood T cell repertoires in COVID-19. Using immunoSEQ multiplex PCR, the repertoire was profiled, and TCRdb retains in-frame clones only, with some absent. The data hold approximately 150,000 clones, with roughly 87% observed a single time. The specimen was PBMCs or T cells enriched from blood (not recorded which). These receptor sequences come from a human donor with acute COVID-19. The donor label of this sample is uncertain. Each CDR3 is given with its conserved first and last residue. Each record gives: D gene, clone size, J gene, V gene, CDR3 protein, CDR3 DNA. D genes are given only for firm matches. Clone size is stated in some rows and not others, as once, few, many or a class when expanded.

TRBD1	-	TRBJ1-3	TRBV30	CAWGTGAGNTIYF	TGTGCCTGGGGGACAGGGGCAGGAAACACCATATATTTT
TRBD1	once	TRBJ1-1	TRBV5-8	CASSPRTGGEQDEAFF	TGTGCCAGCAGCCCGCGGACAGGGGGCGAGCAGGATGAAGCTTTCTTT
TRBD2	-	TRBJ2-7	TRBV4-3	CASSQASGGSYEQYF	TGCGCCAGCAGCCAAGCTAGCGGGGGCTCCTACGAGCAGTACTTC
TRBD2	once	TRBJ2-3	TRBV10-2	CASSEWDTGTSGVGGTDTQYF	TGCGCCAGCAGTGAATGGGATACCGGGACTAGCGGGGTTGGGGGCACAGATACGCAGTATTTT
TRBD2	-	TRBJ2-5	TRBV6-6	CASSSVAGGETQYF	TGTGCCAGCAGTTCTGTAGCGGGGGGTGAGACCCAGTACTTC
-	-	TRBJ2-2	TRBV9	CASSPREAGAGELFF	TGTGCCAGCAGCCCCCGCGAAGCTGGAGCCGGGGAGCTGTTTTTT
-	-	TRBJ1-2	TRBV15	CATSNPGEDYGYTF	TGTGCCACCAGCAACCCCGGGGAAGACTATGGCTACACCTTC
TRBD2	-	TRBJ2-5	TRBV7-6	CASSQTSGGETQYF	TGTGCCAGCAGCCAAACTAGCGGGGGTGAGACCCAGTACTTC
TRBD1	-	TRBJ2-2	TRBV2	CASSDGLTGVGTGELFF	TGTGCCAGCAGTGATGGGTTAACAGGGGTTGGCACCGGGGAGCTGTTTTTT
-	-	TRBJ2-2	TRBV7-2	CASSLVGGGTGELFF	TGTGCCAGCAGCTTAGTAGGGGGGGGCACCGGGGAGCTGTTTTTT
TRBD1	-	TRBJ1-1	TRBV23-1	CASSQRRDRGSENTEAFF	TGCGCCAGCAGTCAAAGGAGGGACAGGGGATCCGAAAACACTGAAGCTTTCTTT
TRBD2	-	TRBJ2-3	TRBV6-5	CASSSSSGGADTQYF	TGTGCCAGCAGTTCCTCTAGCGGGGGGGCAGATACGCAGTATTTT
TRBD1	-	TRBJ2-1	TRBV2	CASSGTGGRGSYNEQFF	TGTGCCAGTTCCGGGACAGGCGGTAGGGGCTCCTACAATGAGCAGTTCTTC
TRBD1	-	TRBJ1-2	TRBV6-2/TRBV6-3	CASSRPRQGGNYGYTF	TGTGCCAGCAGTCGACCTCGACAGGGGGGAAACTATGGCTACACCTTC
TRBD2	-	TRBJ2-1	TRBV5-4	CASSFGGGSRNEQFF	TGTGCCAGCAGCTTCGGGGGGGGGAGCCGCAATGAGCAGTTCTTC
TRBD2	-	TRBJ2-2	TRBV15	CATSRDGLGQRGVSNTGELFF	TGTGCCACCAGCAGAGATGGACTCGGACAGCGGGGGGTTTCGAACACCGGGGAGCTGTTTTTT
-	-	TRBJ2-2	TRBV5-6	CASSLGGQNTGELFF	TGTGCCAGCAGCTTGGGGGGGCAGAACACCGGGGAGCTGTTTTTT
TRBD1	few	TRBJ1-5	TRBV24-1	CATRTGQHF	TGTGCCACCAGGACAGGGCAGCATTTT
TRBD1	-	TRBJ1-4	TRBV7-2	CASSGSTGDHEKLFF	TGTGCCAGCAGCGGTTCGACAGGGGATCATGAAAAACTGTTTTTT
-	-	TRBJ2-3	TRBV24-1	CATPGSTDTQYF	TGTGCCACCCCGGGGAGCACAGATACGCAGTATTTT
TRBD1	once	TRBJ1-2	TRBV5-6	CASSLGTAWDSRLYGYTF	TGTGCCAGCAGCTTGGGGACTGCCTGGGACAGTCGGCTCTATGGCTACACCTTC
-	few	TRBJ1-2	TRBV6-2/TRBV6-3	CASSFYYYGYTF	TGTGCCAGCAGTTTTTACTACTATGGCTACACCTTC
TRBD1	-	TRBJ1-4	TRBV15	CAPPEDRAEKLFF	TGTGCCCCCCCTGAAGACAGGGCTGAAAAACTGTTTTTT
-	-	TRBJ2-5	TRBV5-1	CASSLLSREETQYF	TGCGCCAGCAGCTTGCTCTCCAGGGAAGAGACCCAGTACTTC
-	-	TRBJ2-6	TRBV4-1	CASSPRGANVLTF	TGCGCCAGCAGCCCTCGTGGGGCCAACGTCCTGACTTTC
TRBD1	-	TRBJ1-6	TRBV5-1	CASSRTGVNSPLHF	TGCGCCAGCAGCCGAACAGGGGTGAATTCACCCCTCCACTTT
TRBD1	-	TRBJ1-1	TRBV5-6	CASSLAGGNTEAFF	TGTGCCAGCAGCTTGGCAGGGGGAAACACTGAAGCTTTCTTT
-	-	TRBJ2-1	TRBV5-1	CASSLAGLHRQSYNEQFF	TGCGCCAGCAGCTTGGCGGGCCTGCATAGACAGAGCTACAATGAGCAGTTCTTC
TRBD2	-	TRBJ2-5	TRBV9	CASSPTSGGAWETQYF	TGTGCCAGCAGCCCGACTAGCGGGGGGGCGTGGGAGACCCAGTACTTC
TRBD1	-	TRBJ1-1	TRBV25-1	CASVAGGGNPEAFF	TGTGCCAGCGTCGCAGGGGGCGGCAACCCTGAAGCTTTCTTT
-	-	TRBJ2-7	TRBV7-2	CASSLAGTADSYEQYF	TGTGCCAGCAGCTTAGCCGGGACTGCGGACTCCTACGAGCAGTACTTC
TRBD2	-	TRBJ2-7	TRBV7-8	CASSSTSGGSYEQYF	TGTGCCAGCAGCTCGACTAGCGGGGGCTCCTACGAGCAGTACTTC
TRBD2	-	TRBJ2-3	TRBV19	CATSGVAGGPGFGQYF	TGTGCCACTTCCGGAGTAGCGGGGGGGCCAGGGTTTGGGCAGTATTTT
TRBD1	-	TRBJ1-6	TRBV4-2	CASSLPIGTGATYPPLHF	TGTGCCAGCAGCCTCCCTATCGGGACAGGGGCCACTTATCCACCCCTCCACTTT
-	-	TRBJ1-1	TRBV19	CASSIGGGGEEAFF	TGTGCCAGTAGTATAGGAGGAGGAGGAGAGGAAGCTTTCTTT
TRBD1	-	TRBJ1-2	TRBV2	CASRVTTGTAYGYTF	TGTGCCAGCAGGGTCACAACCGGGACAGCTTATGGCTACACCTTC
-	-	TRBJ1-5	TRBV19	CASSIDRRGHQPQHF	TGTGCCAGTAGTATTGATCGCAGGGGCCATCAGCCCCAGCATTTT
TRBD2	-	TRBJ2-1	TRBV19	CASSLGTSVYNEQFF	TGTGCCAGTAGTCTCGGGACTAGCGTCTACAATGAGCAGTTCTTC
-	-	TRBJ1-4	TRBV27	CAVGGWSATNEKLFF	TGTGCCGTCGGCGGGTGGTCTGCAACTAATGAAAAACTGTTTTTT
-	-	TRBJ2-7	TRBV29-1	CSVKGGAASYEQYF	TGCAGCGTTAAAGGTGGGGCAGCCTCCTACGAGCAGTACTTC
-	-	TRBJ1-4	TRBV27	CASKRGNEKLFF	TGTGCCAGCAAAAGAGGGAATGAAAAACTGTTTTTT